The TCR beta chain under discussion was sequenced for a study of blood T cell repertoires in COVID-19. Overall study context: PBMCs, B-cell-depleted T cells, or T cells were the source of the cDNA or gDNA that made up the material.

Using immunoSEQ multiplex PCR, the repertoire was profiled, and TCRdb retains in-frame clones only, with some absent. The table records a few hundred thousand clones, 84% of them present only once. Cohort placement rested on clinical history that participants reported themselves. Recovery meant two consecutive negative NP/OP PCR tests, professional clearance, or resolved symptoms. V lost 0 bases and J lost 4, with 8 bases in between. CDR1 and CDR2 from the germline V gene are SGHDT and YYEEEE. This CDR3 has 14 residues. V and J are TRBV5-6 and TRBJ2-4; D call uncertain. Source material: PBMCs or T cells enriched from blood (not recorded which). This clonotype was obtained from a middle-aged woman who had recovered from COVID-19. CDR3 amino acids: CASSLASRKNIQYF. CDR3 DNA: TGTGCCAGCAGCTTGGCTTCGAGAAAAAACATTCAGTACTTC. Using reference TRBV5-6 and TRBJ2-4 for the parts outside the CDR3, the full variable domain is DAGVTQSPTHLIKTRGQQVTLRCSPKSGHDTVSWYQQALGQGPQFIFQYYEEEERQRGNFPDRFSGHQFPNYSSELNVNALLLGDSALYLCASSLASRKNIQYFGAGTRLSVL.